This is a list of T cell receptor beta chains from one sample in a study of cytomegalovirus exposure and HLA in healthy donors. The table came from immunoSEQ multiplex PCR; TCRdb's copy has only in-frame clones and leaves some out. Of some 200,000 clones listed, about 84% are singletons. Sample: PBMCs. The receptors shown here come from a man between 50 and 59 years old in good health and CMV-seronegative. The CDR3 runs from the conserved cysteine through the conserved F or W. Fields, in order: clone size, D gene, J gene, V gene, CDR3 length, CDR3 protein, CDR3 DNA. The D gene is left open where the match is weak. The listing skips clone size in some rows; elsewhere it reads once, few, many or a size class.

>.|.|TRBJ1-1|TRBV20-1|10
CSARAGRAFF
TGCAGTGCCCGAGCGGGGCGAGCTTTCTTT
>.|TRBD1|TRBJ2-1|TRBV5-6|15
CASSLTGGTYNEQFF
TGTGCCAGCAGCTTGACAGGGGGAACCTACAATGAGCAGTTCTTC
>.|.|TRBJ2-5|TRBV28|14
CASSPGLAGETQYF
TGTGCCAGCAGCCCCGGGTTGGCAGGGGAGACCCAGTACTTC
>.|TRBD1|TRBJ2-7|TRBV19|16
CASSMGPGQKLYEQYF
TGTGCCAGTAGTATGGGACCGGGACAGAAGCTCTACGAGCAGTACTTC
>few|.|TRBJ1-3|TRBV29-1|12
CSVRDIGNTIYF
TGCAGCGTCAGGGACATTGGAAACACCATATATTTT
>.|TRBD1|TRBJ2-7|TRBV6-5|14
CASSTTGDGGEQYF
TGTGCCAGCAGTACTACAGGGGATGGGGGCGAGCAGTACTTC
>.|TRBD1|TRBJ2-3|TRBV30|17
CAWSPGTASLSTDTQYF
TGTGCCTGGAGTCCCGGGACAGCTTCACTTAGCACAGATACGCAGTATTTT
>.|.|TRBJ1-5|TRBV7-9|12
CASSLDERPQHF
TGTGCCAGCAGCTTAGATGAGCGGCCCCAGCATTTT
>.|.|TRBJ2-7|TRBV2|12
CASSETGDEQYF
TGTGCCAGCAGTGAAACAGGTGACGAGCAGTACTTC
>few|.|TRBJ1-1|TRBV5-6|12
CASNGFNTEAFF
TGTGCCAGCAACGGGTTCAACACTGAAGCTTTCTTT
>.|.|TRBJ2-3|TRBV7-9|14
CASSLDRLADTQYF
TGTGCCAGCAGCTTAGATCGTCTCGCAGATACGCAGTATTTT
>.|.|TRBJ1-5|TRBV19|17
CASSIIQRAYSNQPQHF
TGTGCCAGTAGTATCATACAGCGGGCTTATAGCAATCAGCCCCAGCATTTT
>.|.|TRBJ2-3|TRBV5-8|16
CASSFENRWGADTQYF
TGTGCCAGCAGCTTTGAGAATAGGTGGGGAGCAGATACGCAGTATTTT
>once|TRBD1|TRBJ1-5|TRBV6-5|15
CASSHDRASNQPQHF
TGTGCCAGCAGCCACGACAGGGCTAGCAATCAGCCCCAGCATTTT
>.|.|TRBJ1-1|TRBV9|14
CASSPQGGNTEAFF
TGTGCCAGCAGCCCCCAGGGAGGGAACACTGAAGCTTTCTTT
>.|TRBD1|TRBJ1-4|TRBV7-2|15
CASSPGQGTNEKLFF
TGTGCCAGCAGCCCGGGACAGGGAACTAATGAAAAACTGTTTTTT
>.|.|TRBJ2-7|TRBV10-3|14
CAISEPAGVHEQYF
TGTGCCATCAGTGAGCCGGCAGGGGTCCACGAGCAGTACTTC
>.|.|TRBJ2-3|TRBV30|13
CAWSAFGADTQYF
TGTGCCTGGAGTGCGTTCGGAGCGGATACGCAGTATTTT
>.|.|TRBJ2-7|TRBV14|16
CASSQQYSAGFLRQYF
TGTGCCAGCAGCCAACAATATTCAGCGGGTTTCCTGCGGCAGTACTTC
>.|.|TRBJ1-4|TRBV11-2|13
CASSLSLWEKLFF
TGTGCCAGCAGCCTCTCCCTATGGGAAAAACTGTTTTTT
>.|.|TRBJ1-6|TRBV6-5|14
CASSEDIRNSPLHF
TGTGCCAGCAGTGAGGACATCCGTAATTCACCCCTCCACTTT
>.|.|TRBJ1-5|TRBV14|19
CASSQDLQVRKYSNQPQHF
TGTGCCAGCAGCCAAGATTTACAGGTTCGGAAGTATAGCAATCAGCCCCAGCATTTT
>.|.|TRBJ1-2|TRBV19|14
CASSSGIGSYGYTF
TGTGCCAGTAGTAGCGGAATTGGCAGCTATGGCTACACCTTC
>.|.|TRBJ1-5|TRBV5-1|15
CASSLRGYEDQPQHF
TGCGCCAGCAGCTTAAGGGGGTATGAGGATCAGCCCCAGCATTTT
>.|.|TRBJ1-2|TRBV5-1|13
CASSTGRAYGYTF
TGCGCCAGCAGCACAGGACGGGCCTATGGCTACACCTTC
>once|.|TRBJ2-7|TRBV18|15
CASSPNQVPSYEQYF
TGTGCCAGCTCACCAAACCAGGTGCCCTCCTACGAGCAGTACTTC
>.|.|TRBJ1-4|TRBV14|16
CASSPLEGATNEKLFF
TGTGCCAGCAGCCCCCTGGAGGGTGCAACTAATGAAAAACTGTTTTTT
>few|TRBD1|TRBJ2-4|TRBV6-5|15
CASSRLGQGKNIQYF
TGTGCCAGCAGTCGCCTCGGACAGGGGAAAAACATTCAGTACTTC
>.|.|TRBJ1-3|TRBV4-3|15
CASSQDHYAVNTIYF
TGCGCCAGCAGCCAAGATCATTACGCGGTAAACACCATATATTTT